This note documents a single TCR beta chain sequence. Residents of 20 to 25 US areas, aged about 18 to 95 years, made up the participants. Participant reports of clinical history set cohort assignment. The data originate from a study of blood T cell repertoires in COVID-19. Trimming cost V 4 bases and J 4 bases, with 11 bases left between them. Germline CDR1 SGHNT, CDR2 YYREEE (reference sequence). There are 13 residues in the CDR3. The assay was immunoSEQ multiplex PCR, and TCRdb's table has in-frame clones only and misses some. The sample holds about 310,000 clones, approximately 83% seen once. The chain links TRBV5-4 to TRBJ1-2; D is perhaps TRBD1 (6 bases). Sequencing was done on a sample of PBMCs or T cells enriched from blood (not recorded which). The receptor's source is a young man who had recovered from COVID-19. Written as DNA, the CDR3 is TGTGCCAGCAGCGTACAGGGTGGCTATGGCTACACCTTC. This codes for CASSVQGGYGYTF. The whole variable domain, remainder taken from reference TRBV5-4 and TRBJ1-2, is ETGVTQSPTHLIKTRGQQVTLRCSSQSGHNTVSWYQQALGQGPQFIFQYYREEENGRGNFPPRFSGLQFPNYSSELNVNALELDDSALYLCASSVQGGYGYTFGSGTRLTVV.